This entry concerns a single T cell receptor (beta chain). Its antigen is not identified. Time point reported: cycle 4 day 1 (C4D1), after less than 7 weeks of nivolumab. Following autologous stem cell transplantation, relapse occurred in every patient, and exposure to brentuximab vedotin varied. Magnetic negative selection was used to purify CD4+ T cells from PBMCs that had been thawed. This CDR3 region has 13 residues. Between the trimmed V and J ends, which lost 0 bases and 9 bases, there was a span of 12 bases. Germline V gene sequence: CDR1 MNHNS, CDR2 SASEGT. This specimen belongs to a study of PD-1 blockade in classical Hodgkin lymphoma. In the study overall: Every 2 weeks, patients had 3 mg/kg nivolumab intravenously.

Libraries were prepared by immunoSEQ multiplex PCR; TCRdb keeps only in-frame clonotypes and omits some of them. The repertoire consists of almost 20,000 clones, with 83% occurring once and the leading ten covering just over 2.5%. Whole-study findings and limits: The diversity seen at baseline in complete responders resembled that of newly diagnosed patients.

This sequence was found in a human donor with classical Hodgkin lymphoma. The source material was CD4+ T cells from blood, sampled before the fourth cycle of nivolumab. The chain carries TRBV6-1 and TRBJ2-7; D gene uncertain. The CDR3 loop reads CASSEAVGFSQYF. DNA of the CDR3: TGTGCCAGCAGTGAAGCGGTGGGGTTTTCGCAGTACTTC.